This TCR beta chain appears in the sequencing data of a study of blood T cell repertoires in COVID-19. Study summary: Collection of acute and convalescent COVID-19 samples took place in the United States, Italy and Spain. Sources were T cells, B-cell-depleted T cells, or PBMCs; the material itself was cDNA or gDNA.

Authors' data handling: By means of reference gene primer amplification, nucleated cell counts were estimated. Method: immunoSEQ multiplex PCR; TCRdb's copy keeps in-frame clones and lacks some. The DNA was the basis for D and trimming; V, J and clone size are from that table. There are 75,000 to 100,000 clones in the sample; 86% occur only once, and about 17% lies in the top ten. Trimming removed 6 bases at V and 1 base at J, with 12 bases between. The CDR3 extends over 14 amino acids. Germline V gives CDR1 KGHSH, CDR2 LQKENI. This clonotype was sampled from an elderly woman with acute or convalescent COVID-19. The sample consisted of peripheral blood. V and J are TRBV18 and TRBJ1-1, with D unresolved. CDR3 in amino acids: CASSPTPGNTEAFF. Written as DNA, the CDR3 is TGTGCCAGCTCCCCGACACCCGGGAACACTGAAGCTTTCTTT.